The rows below give T cell receptor beta chains drawn from one sample of a study of breast tumors, draining lymph nodes, adjacent tissues. Each CDR3 protein gets one entry after TCRdb re-called the multiplex PCR reads with MiXCR. In the table there are 11,000 to 15,000 distinct CDR3 sequences, 55% of which are singletons. The specimen sequenced was tumor-adjacent breast tissue. The receptors were sampled from a female donor with breast cancer. Some clones in this sample may be carry-over from other donors' samples. CDR3s leave out the opening cysteine and the closing phenylalanine or tryptophan. Some rows mark clone size as missing; the rest say once, few, many or name a class of expanded clone.

v_call,j_call,clone_size,cdr3_aa
TRBV29-1,TRBJ1-2,.,SVELAHALGGYT
TRBV5-4,TRBJ2-7,.,ASSFYICSARAQDGSYEQY
TRBV6-2/TRBV6-3,TRBJ2-3,.,ASAQGGGTSTDTQY
TRBV7-2,TRBJ1-2,.,ASSLAGTPNYGYT
TRBV12-3/TRBV12-4,TRBJ1-4,many,ASSSRQGGEKLF
TRBV5-1,TRBJ1-1,many,ASSASTGNTEAF
TRBV29-1,TRBJ2-7,.,SSGLAGDYEQY
TRBV11-3,TRBJ2-2,.,ASSLVRPQNTGELF
TRBV7-8,TRBJ1-1,many,ASSSGQGFMNTEAF
TRBV4-2,TRBJ2-1,many,ASSQGTEQF
TRBV11-2,TRBJ1-4,.,ASSLGPGGYEKLF
TRBV20-1,TRBJ2-1,.,SARRQGPRQF
TRBV6-5,TRBJ2-1,.,ASSLSSTSGRDDEQF
TRBV7-6,TRBJ2-7,once,ASSLERTENYEQY
TRBV6-5,TRBJ1-6,few,ASSYTTGNNSPLH
TRBV5-4,TRBJ2-7,.,ASSIKTGGDEQY
TRBV10-3,TRBJ2-2,once,AISVPDTGELF
TRBV9,TRBJ2-1,.,TSSVGLGDEQF
TRBV5-1,TRBJ2-7,few,ASSLMATDYEQY
TRBV19,TRBJ1-2,medium-sized,ASSIVGLYT
TRBV25-1,TRBJ2-1,many,ASSADRDTYNEQF
TRBV3-1,TRBJ2-5,many,ASSQTPIWRGEIPQETQY
TRBV10-3,TRBJ1-2,.,AITKGQLYGYT
TRBV19,TRBJ2-1,.,ASSIGAYNEQF
TRBV12-3/TRBV12-4,TRBJ2-3,.,ATGLAGPTDTQY
TRBV4-2,TRBJ1-4,medium-sized,ASSQDPGFRRGAAGASEKLF
TRBV18,TRBJ2-1,many,ASSLGQNNEQF
TRBV6-2/TRBV6-3,TRBJ2-3,many,AIRGTPSTDTQY
TRBV30,TRBJ1-2,once,AWSISGGGGYT
TRBV7-9,TRBJ2-7,.,ASSLAGVYEQY
TRBV27,TRBJ1-1,.,ASSFAEGWAEAF
TRBV20-1,TRBJ2-4,many,SARQTGTNIQY
TRBV4-1,TRBJ1-3,few,ASSPQRTYSTGNTIY
TRBV5-1,TRBJ2-7,few,ASSARTSVDEQY
TRBV2,TRBJ1-2,once,ASRSGQGYGYT
TRBV6-2/TRBV6-3,TRBJ2-7,.,ASRQGLALN
TRBV5-1,TRBJ1-5,.,ASSPNSNQPQH
TRBV12-3/TRBV12-4,TRBJ2-2,many,ASSAGTGELF
TRBV6-1,TRBJ2-7,.,ASSKTIAGGEQY
TRBV12-5,TRBJ2-7,medium-sized,ASGYGTTYEQY
TRBV19,TRBJ1-1,many,ASSLGQGVRTEAF
TRBV7-9,TRBJ2-7,few,ASIPGVYVAGEEQY
TRBV29-1,TRBJ2-5,.,SVEVAGEVVETQY
TRBV7-6,TRBJ1-2,medium-sized,ASSTESGLGYT
TRBV6-2/TRBV6-3,TRBJ2-7,.,ASSGPPHSYEQY
TRBV6-2/TRBV6-3,TRBJ1-2,medium-sized,ASKPGQNNYGYT
TRBV3-1,TRBJ2-3,many,ASSQREGTQY
TRBV20-1,TRBJ1-2,many,SARDSIGDGYT
TRBV3-2,TRBJ2-7,.,ASSRGLAGEEQY
TRBV20-1,TRBJ2-7,medium-sized,SAISPGSVSYEQY
TRBV10-1,TRBJ2-3,few,ASSERQDTQY
TRBV5-8,TRBJ2-7,.,ASSLVAGGHEQY
TRBV7-9,TRBJ2-7,large,ASSFGTGGDEQY
TRBV10-3,TRBJ1-4,.,AASRDTTTNEELS
TRBV7-6,TRBJ2-1,.,ASSLGGTSGNNEQF